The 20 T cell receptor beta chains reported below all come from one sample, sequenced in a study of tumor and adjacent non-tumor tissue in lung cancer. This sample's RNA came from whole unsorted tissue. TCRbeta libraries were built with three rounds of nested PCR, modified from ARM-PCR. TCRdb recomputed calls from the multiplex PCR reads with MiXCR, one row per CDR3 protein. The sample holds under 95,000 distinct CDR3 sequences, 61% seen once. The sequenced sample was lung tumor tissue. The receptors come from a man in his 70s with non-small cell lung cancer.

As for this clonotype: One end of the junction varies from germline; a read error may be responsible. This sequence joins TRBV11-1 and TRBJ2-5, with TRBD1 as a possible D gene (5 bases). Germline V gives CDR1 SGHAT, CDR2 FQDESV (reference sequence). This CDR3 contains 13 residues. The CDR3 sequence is CTRSPDTQETQYF. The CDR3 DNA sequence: TGTACCAGGAGCCCGGACACCCAAGAGACCCAGTACTTC. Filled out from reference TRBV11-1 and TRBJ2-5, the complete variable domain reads EAEVAQSPRYKITEKSQAVAFWCDPISGHATLYWYRQILGQGPELLVQFQDESVVDDSQLPKDRFSAERLKGVDSTLKIQPAELGDSAMYLCTRSPDTQETQYFGPGTRLLVL.

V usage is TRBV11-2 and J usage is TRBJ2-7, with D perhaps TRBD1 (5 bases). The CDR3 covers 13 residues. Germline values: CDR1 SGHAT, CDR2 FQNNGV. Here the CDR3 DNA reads TGTGTCAACAGCTCAGATCCAGGGTACGAGCAGTACTTC. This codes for CVNSSDPGYEQYF.

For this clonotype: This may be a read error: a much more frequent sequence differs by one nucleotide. The DNA for the CDR3 is TGTGCCAGCAGTCGGATATTCGCAACTAATGAAAAACTGTTTTTT. This encodes CASSRIFATNEKLFF. The V gene is TRBV5-5, the J gene TRBJ1-4; D gene ambiguous. V lost 5 bases to trimming and J lost 0 bases, with 11 bases between them. The CDR3 has 15 amino acids. The V gene's germline CDR1 is SGHKS and CDR2 YYEKEE (reference sequence).

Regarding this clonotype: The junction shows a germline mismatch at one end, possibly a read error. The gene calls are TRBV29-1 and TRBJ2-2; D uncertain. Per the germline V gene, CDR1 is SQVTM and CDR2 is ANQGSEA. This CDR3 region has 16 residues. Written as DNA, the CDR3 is TGCAGCGTGATCCCGTGCCAAATGCCCAACACCAGGGAGCTGTTTTTT. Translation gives CSVIPCQMPNTRELFF.

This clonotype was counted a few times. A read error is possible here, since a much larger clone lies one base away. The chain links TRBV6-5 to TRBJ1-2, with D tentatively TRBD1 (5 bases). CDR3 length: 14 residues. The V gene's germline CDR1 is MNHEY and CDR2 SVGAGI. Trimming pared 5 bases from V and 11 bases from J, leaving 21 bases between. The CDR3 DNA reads TGTGCCAGCAGTACGACCGGGACGCTGCGGGAGTACACCTTC. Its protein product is CASSTTGTLREYTF.

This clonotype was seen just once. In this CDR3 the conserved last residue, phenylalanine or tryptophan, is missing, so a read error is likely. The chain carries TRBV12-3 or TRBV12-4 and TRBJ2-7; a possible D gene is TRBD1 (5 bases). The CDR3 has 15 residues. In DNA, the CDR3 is TGTACCAGCAGTTCCGAAGGGGTGCTCCCCTACGAGCAGTACTTA. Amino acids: CTSSSEGVLPYEQYL.

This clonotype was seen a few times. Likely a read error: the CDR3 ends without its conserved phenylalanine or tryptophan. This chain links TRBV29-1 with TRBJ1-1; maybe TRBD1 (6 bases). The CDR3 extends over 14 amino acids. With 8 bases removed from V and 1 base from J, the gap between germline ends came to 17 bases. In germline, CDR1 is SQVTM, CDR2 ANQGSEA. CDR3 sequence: CSMRGGAGNTEAFL. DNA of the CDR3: TGCAGCATGCGGGGGGGGGCGGGGAACACTGAAGCTTTCCTT.

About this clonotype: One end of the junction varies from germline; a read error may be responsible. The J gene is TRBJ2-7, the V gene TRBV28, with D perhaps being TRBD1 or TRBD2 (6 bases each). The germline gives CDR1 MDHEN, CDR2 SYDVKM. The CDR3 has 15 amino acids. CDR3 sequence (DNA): TGTGCCAGCAGTTTCGGGGGCGCTAGTGCCTACGAGCAATTCTTC. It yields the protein CASSFGGASAYEQFF.

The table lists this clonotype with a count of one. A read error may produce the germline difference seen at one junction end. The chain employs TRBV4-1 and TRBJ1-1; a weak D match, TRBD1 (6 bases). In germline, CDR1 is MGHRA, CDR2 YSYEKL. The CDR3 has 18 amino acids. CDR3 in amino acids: CASSRGDAGRNLGAEVSF. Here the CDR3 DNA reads TGCGCCAGCAGCCGAGGGGATGCGGGACGCAACCTGGGGGCTGAAGTTTCCTTT.

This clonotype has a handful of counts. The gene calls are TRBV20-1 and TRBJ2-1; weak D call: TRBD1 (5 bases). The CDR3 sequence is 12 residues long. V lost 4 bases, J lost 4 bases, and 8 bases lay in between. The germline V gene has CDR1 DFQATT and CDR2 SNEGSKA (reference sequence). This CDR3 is CSANRGYNEQFF. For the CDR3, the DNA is TGCAGTGCTAATAGGGGATACAATGAGCAGTTCTTC.

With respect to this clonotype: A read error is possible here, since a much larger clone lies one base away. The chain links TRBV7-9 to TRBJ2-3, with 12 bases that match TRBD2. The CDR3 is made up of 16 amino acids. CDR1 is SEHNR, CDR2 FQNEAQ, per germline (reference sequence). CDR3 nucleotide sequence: TGTGCCAGCAGCCAAGGGACTAGCGGGCGCACAGATACGCAGTGTTTT. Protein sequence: CASSQGTSGRTDTQCF.

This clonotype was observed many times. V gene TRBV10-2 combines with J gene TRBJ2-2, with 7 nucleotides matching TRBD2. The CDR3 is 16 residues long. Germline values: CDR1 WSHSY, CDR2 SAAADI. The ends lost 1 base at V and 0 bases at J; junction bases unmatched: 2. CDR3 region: CASSEWGGTNTGELFF. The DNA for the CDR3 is TGCGCCAGCAGTGAGTGGGGGGGGACGAACACCGGGGAGCTGTTTTTT.

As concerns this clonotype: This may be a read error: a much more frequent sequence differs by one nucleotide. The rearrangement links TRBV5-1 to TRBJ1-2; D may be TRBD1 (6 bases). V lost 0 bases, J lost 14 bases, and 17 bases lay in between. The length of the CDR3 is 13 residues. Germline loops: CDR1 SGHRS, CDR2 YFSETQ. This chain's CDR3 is CASSLGDTPGSTF. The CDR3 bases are TGCGCCAGCAGCTTGGGGGACACCCCAGGCTCTACCTTC.

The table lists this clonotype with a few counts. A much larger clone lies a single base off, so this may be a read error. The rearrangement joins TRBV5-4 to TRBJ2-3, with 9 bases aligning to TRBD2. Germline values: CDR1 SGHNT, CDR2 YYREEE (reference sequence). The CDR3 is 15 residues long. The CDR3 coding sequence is TGTGACAGCAGCCCGACTAGCGGAAGCACAGATACGCAGTATTTT. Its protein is CDSSPTSGSTDTQYF. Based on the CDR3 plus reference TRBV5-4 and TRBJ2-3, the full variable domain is ETGVTQSPTHLIKTRGQQVTLRCSSQSGHNTVSWYQQALGQGPQFIFQYYREEENGRGNFPPRFSGLQFPNYSSELNVNALELDDSALYLCDSSPTSGSTDTQYFGPGTRLTVL.

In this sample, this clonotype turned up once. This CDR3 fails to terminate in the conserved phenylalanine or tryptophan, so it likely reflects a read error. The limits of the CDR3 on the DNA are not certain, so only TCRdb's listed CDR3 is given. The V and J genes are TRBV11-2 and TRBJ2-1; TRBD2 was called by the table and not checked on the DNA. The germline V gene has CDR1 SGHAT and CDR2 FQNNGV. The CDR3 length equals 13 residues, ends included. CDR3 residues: CASSQGLANEPFL.

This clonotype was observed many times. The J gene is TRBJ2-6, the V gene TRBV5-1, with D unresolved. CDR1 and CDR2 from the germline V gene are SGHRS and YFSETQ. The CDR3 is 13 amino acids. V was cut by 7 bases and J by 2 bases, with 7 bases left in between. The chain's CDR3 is CASLGTGANVLTF. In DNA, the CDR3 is TGCGCCAGCCTGGGGACTGGGGCCAACGTCCTGACTTTC. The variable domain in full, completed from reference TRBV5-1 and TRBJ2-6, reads KAGVTQTPRYLIKTRGQQVTLSCSPISGHRSVSWYQQTPGQGLQFLFEYFSETQRNKGNFPGRFSGRQFSNSRSEMNVSTLELGDSALYLCASLGTGANVLTFGAGSRLTVL.

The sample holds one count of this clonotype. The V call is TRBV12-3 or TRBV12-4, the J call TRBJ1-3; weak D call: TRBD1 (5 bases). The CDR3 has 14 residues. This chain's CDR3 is CTNSLVTDSNTIYF. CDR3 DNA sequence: TGTACCAACAGTTTGGTGACAGACTCAAACACCATATATTTT.

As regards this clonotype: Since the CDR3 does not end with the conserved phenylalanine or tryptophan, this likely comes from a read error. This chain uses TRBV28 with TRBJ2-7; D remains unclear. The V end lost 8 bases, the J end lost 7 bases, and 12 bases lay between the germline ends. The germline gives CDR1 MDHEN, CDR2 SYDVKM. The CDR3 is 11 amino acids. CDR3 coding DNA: TGTGCCAGCGTTTATTTGGCTGAGCAGTACATC. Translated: CASVYLAEQYI.

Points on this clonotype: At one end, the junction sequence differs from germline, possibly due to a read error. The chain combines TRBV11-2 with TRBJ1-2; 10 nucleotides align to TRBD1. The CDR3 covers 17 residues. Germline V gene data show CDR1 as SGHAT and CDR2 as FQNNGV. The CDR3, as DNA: TGTGCCAACAGCTTACGACAGGGGGCCCCAGCTAACTATGGCTACACCTTC. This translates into CANSLRQGAPANYGYTF. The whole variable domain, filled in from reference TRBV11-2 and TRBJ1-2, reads EAGVAQSPRYKIIEKRQSVAFWCNPISGHATLYWYQQILGQGPKLLIQFQNNGVVDDSQLPKDRFSAERLKGVDSTLKIQPAKLEDSAVYLCANSLRQGAPANYGYTFGSGTRLTVV.

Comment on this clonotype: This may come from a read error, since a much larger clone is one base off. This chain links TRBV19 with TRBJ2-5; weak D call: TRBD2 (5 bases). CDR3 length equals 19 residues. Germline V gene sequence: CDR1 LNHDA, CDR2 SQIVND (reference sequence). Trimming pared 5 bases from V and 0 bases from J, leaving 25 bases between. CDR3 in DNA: TGTGCCAGTAGTGTCCGGACTTGGATCTCCCCCGGGAACCAAGAGACCCAGTACTTC. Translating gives CASSVRTWISPGNQETQYF.